A selection of T cell receptor beta chains follows, all from one sample in a study of T cells in Graves' hyperthyroidism and ophthalmopathy. TCRdb re-derived calls from the multiplex PCR reads in MiXCR, one entry per CDR3 protein. Of hundreds of thousands of distinct CDR3 sequences detected, 12% to 15% appear once; the ten largest clones hold 10% to 13%. Sequencing was performed on blood. Receptor source: a woman younger than 35 with Graves' hyperthyroidism. The CDR3 runs from the conserved cysteine through the conserved F or W. A D gene is named only where the DNA matches it firmly. Some rows mark clone size as missing; the rest say once, few, many or name a class of expanded clone.

TRBV27	13	NA	many	TRBJ1-1	TGTGCCAGCAGCCTTATTGGGTTCGATGAAGCTTTCTTT	CASSLIGFDEAFF
TRBV13	15	TRBD1	many	TRBJ2-1	TGTGCCAGCAGCCTAGACAGGGGGAAGTACAATGAGCAGTTCTTC	CASSLDRGKYNEQFF
TRBV6-1	14	TRBD1	NA	TRBJ1-4	TGTGCCAGCAGACCCGGACAGGGCCATGAAAAACTGTTTTTT	CASRPGQGHEKLFF
TRBV2	13	NA	few	TRBJ1-2	TGTGCCAGCATGGCAGGTGCAAGAGGTGGCTACACCTTC	CASMAGARGGYTF
TRBV29-1	15	NA	few	TRBJ2-3	TGCAGCGTGGAATGGGACTCCCAATTAACAGATACGCAGTATTTT	CSVEWDSQLTDTQYF
TRBV27	15	NA	NA	TRBJ2-7	TGTGCCAGCAGTTTATCTGGAGGGGACGGCTACGAGCAGTACTTC	CASSLSGGDGYEQYF
TRBV19	16	NA	NA	TRBJ2-3	TGTGCCAGTAGTATTCGCCGGCAGCTGAGCACAGATACGCAGTATTTT	CASSIRRQLSTDTQYF
TRBV20-1	13	TRBD2	NA	TRBJ2-1	TGCAGTGCCGCTTTGGGAGGGCCCAATGAGCAGTTCTTC	CSAALGGPNEQFF
TRBV27	16	NA	many	TRBJ2-7	TGTGCCAGCAGTTTAAGGGGGGGCCTTTTTGAATACGAGCAGTACTTC	CASSLRGGLFEYEQYF
TRBV3-1	14	NA	many	TRBJ2-5	TGTGCCAGCAGCCAAGATTGGCGGGGTGAGACCCAGTACTTC	CASSQDWRGETQYF
TRBV19	14	TRBD1	few	TRBJ2-7	TGTGCCAGTAGTGTCCGGGACAGGGTTGGCGAGCAGTACTTC	CASSVRDRVGEQYF
TRBV20-1	13	TRBD2	many	TRBJ2-4	TGCAGTGCGTCTAGCGGGAACAAAAACATTCAGTACTTC	CSASSGNKNIQYF
TRBV6-1	14	TRBD1	few	TRBJ1-1	TGTGCCAGCAGTGAATCAGGGGGGGCGCACGAGGCTTTCTTT	CASSESGGAHEAFF
TRBV4-2	16	NA	many	TRBJ2-5	TGTGCCAGCAGCCTCGGTGCCCAGGGAGGCGGGGAGACCCAGTACTTC	CASSLGAQGGGETQYF
TRBV6-2/TRBV6-3	18	NA	NA	TRBJ2-2	TGTGCCAGCAGTTACCGTACGGGTTTGGAGATGAACACCGGGGAGCTGTTTTTT	CASSYRTGLEMNTGELFF
TRBV7-3	11	NA	many	TRBJ1-2	TGTGCCAGCAGCCTGGTTGGCGGCTACACCTTC	CASSLVGGYTF
TRBV11-2	12	NA	many	TRBJ1-1	TGTGCCAGCAGCCCTCAGGGCTGGGAAGCTTTCTTT	CASSPQGWEAFF
TRBV6-1	15	TRBD2	few	TRBJ2-5	TGTGCCAGCAGTAACAGGCTAGCGGGAAGGGAGACCCAGTACTTC	CASSNRLAGRETQYF
TRBV20-1	16	NA	NA	TRBJ2-3	TGCAGTGCTAGACTGGAGACGCGCACCCCTGGGGATACGCAGTATTTT	CSARLETRTPGDTQYF
TRBV7-9	13	NA	NA	TRBJ2-1	TGTGCCAGCAGCTTGTTCTCGGGTAATGAGCAGTTCTTC	CASSLFSGNEQFF
TRBV20-1	14	NA	many	TRBJ1-1	TGCAGTGCTAGTACCGGGGTCCTGAACACTGAAGCTTTCTTT	CSASTGVLNTEAFF
TRBV4-1	15	NA	NA	TRBJ1-5	TGCGCCAGCAGCCAATCCAGGGTGGGGAATCAGCCCCAGCATTTT	CASSQSRVGNQPQHF
TRBV2	15	TRBD1	many	TRBJ2-3	TGTGCCAGCAGGGACAGGGGGCGCGGCACAGATACGCAGTATTTT	CASRDRGRGTDTQYF
TRBV18	15	NA	many	TRBJ2-2	TGTGCCAGCTCCCCCCTACAGGGTGGCGCCGGGGAGCTGTTTTTT	CASSPLQGGAGELFF
TRBV6-1	13	TRBD1	NA	TRBJ1-2	TGTGCCAGCAGGGAACAGGGGGAGGATGGCTACACCTTC	CASREQGEDGYTF
TRBV11-2	15	NA	many	TRBJ2-7	TGTGCCAGCAGCTTATATGGGCAACTTGGGGGCGAGCAGTACTTC	CASSLYGQLGGEQYF
TRBV24-1	13	NA	many	TRBJ2-5	TGTGCCACCAGTGGGTGGGATGGGGAGACCCAGTACTTC	CATSGWDGETQYF
TRBV7-2	13	NA	many	TRBJ1-1	TGTGCCAGCAGCCCCGGGTGGGGCACTGAAGCTTTCTTT	CASSPGWGTEAFF
TRBV18	15	TRBD1	NA	TRBJ1-1	TGTGCCAGCTCACCCGTGACAGGGATTGGCACTGAAGCTTTCTTT	CASSPVTGIGTEAFF
TRBV7-9	22	TRBD2	NA	TRBJ2-6	TGTGCCAGCAGCATCCTCCGGGACTATTACCAAGAAATCTTCTCTGGGGCCAACGTCCTGACTTTC	CASSILRDYYQEIFSGANVLTF
TRBV6-5	15	NA	NA	TRBJ2-5	TGTGCCAGCAGTTACTCCCCTGGGGGGCACGAGACCCAGTACTTC	CASSYSPGGHETQYF
TRBV12-5	15	TRBD1	NA	TRBJ2-1	TGTGCTAGTGGTTGGGGACAGGGGTATGGCGATGAGCAGTTCTTC	CASGWGQGYGDEQFF
TRBV28	12	NA	once	TRBJ1-2	TGTGCCAGCAGGATACAGGGAGGCGGCTACACCTTC	CASRIQGGGYTF
TRBV7-2	16	TRBD2	many	TRBJ2-7	TGTGCCAGCAGCCCACCGGGACTAGCGGCTACCTACGAGCAGTACTTC	CASSPPGLAATYEQYF
TRBV5-1	15	NA	few	TRBJ2-4	TGCGCCAGCAGCCCCCTGGTACTAGCCAAAAACATTCAGTACTTC	CASSPLVLAKNIQYF
TRBV7-3	13	NA	NA	TRBJ1-6	TGTGCCAGCAGCTCTCTCCGGGACTCACCCCTCCACTTT	CASSSLRDSPLHF
TRBV6-1	15	NA	few	TRBJ1-5	TGTGCCAGCAGTGAAGATTGGGGTGGGGTCGGGCCCCAGCATTTT	CASSEDWGGVGPQHF
TRBV5-4	14	TRBD1	NA	TRBJ2-1	TGTGCCAGCAGCCCCCGGGACAGGGGGTACGAGCAGTTCTTC	CASSPRDRGYEQFF
TRBV6-9	17	NA	NA	TRBJ1-1	TGTGCCAGCAGTTATGGTAGGGGGGCGCGGGTCCCAACTGAAGCTTTCTTT	CASSYGRGARVPTEAFF
TRBV27	16	NA	many	TRBJ2-3	TGTGCCAGCAGCCAAAGAACAGCGGGCTCCACAGATACGCAGTATTTT	CASSQRTAGSTDTQYF
TRBV6-5	15	TRBD2	NA	TRBJ2-2	TGTGCCAGCAGTTATACTAGCGGGTACACCGGGGAGCTGTTTTTT	CASSYTSGYTGELFF
TRBV20-1	11	NA	many	TRBJ2-4	TGCAGTGCTAGACCCCAAAACATTCAGTACTTC	CSARPQNIQYF
TRBV6-2/TRBV6-3	21	NA	NA	TRBJ2-2	TGTGCCAGCAGTTACTCGAACTTCTTAACGGAGGGGGCGCCCGTCACCGGGGAGCTGTTTTTT	CASSYSNFLTEGAPVTGELFF
TRBV20-1	16	TRBD1	NA	TRBJ2-2	TGCAGTGCTAGAGGGGACAGGGAGAAATGGACCGGGGAGCCGTTTTTT	CSARGDREKWTGEPFF
TRBV6-2/TRBV6-3	13	NA	many	TRBJ2-7	TGTGCCAGCAGTTACGGTAGTCCCTACGAGCAGTACTTC	CASSYGSPYEQYF
TRBV20-1	10	NA	many	TRBJ2-5	TGCAGTGCTTTCCAAGAGACCCAGTACTTC	CSAFQETQYF
TRBV9	17	TRBD2	few	TRBJ2-2	TGTGCCAGCAGCAACATAAGACTAGCGGGGGGAACCGGGGAGCTGTTTTTT	CASSNIRLAGGTGELFF
TRBV7-7	13	NA	many	TRBJ2-1	TGTGCTAGCAGCTTAGCGCTTGATGATGAGCAGTTCTTC	CASSLALDDEQFF
TRBV6-1	16	TRBD2	NA	TRBJ2-7	TGTGCCAGCAGGGCAACTACTAGCGGGAGGGCCTACGAGCAGTACTTC	CASRATTSGRAYEQYF
TRBV12-3/TRBV12-4	18	TRBD2	many	TRBJ2-5	TGTGCCAGCAGTCACGTTGGGACTAGCGGCACAGCTATAGAGACCCAGTACTTC	CASSHVGTSGTAIETQYF